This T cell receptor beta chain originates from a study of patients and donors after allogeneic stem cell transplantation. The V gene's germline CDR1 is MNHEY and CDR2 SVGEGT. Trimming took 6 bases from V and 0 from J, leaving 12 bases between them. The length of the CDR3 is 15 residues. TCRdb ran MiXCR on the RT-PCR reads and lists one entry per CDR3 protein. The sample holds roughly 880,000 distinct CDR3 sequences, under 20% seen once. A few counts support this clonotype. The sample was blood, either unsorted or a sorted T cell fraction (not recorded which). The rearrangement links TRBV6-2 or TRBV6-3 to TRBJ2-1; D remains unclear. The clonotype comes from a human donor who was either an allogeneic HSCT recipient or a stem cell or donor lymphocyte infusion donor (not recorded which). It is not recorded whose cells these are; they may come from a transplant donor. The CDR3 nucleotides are TGTGCCAGCAGAGCCCTCGAAAGCTCCTACAATGAGCAGTTCTTC. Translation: CASRALESSYNEQFF.